This entry features one T cell receptor (beta chain) sequence. Its antigen is still unknown. The data are from a study of OX40 agonist ivuxolimab in advanced cancers. Study at large: Treatment of patients was with ivuxolimab, an agonistic anti-OX40 (CD134) antibody. Patients received ivuxolimab, an intravenous treatment, every 2 weeks at 0.01 to 10 mg/kg. Findings of the study overall: Among T cells, CD8+ cells averaged more expanded clones than CD4+ cells.

This CDR3 region has 15 residues. Germline loops: CDR1 LGHNA, CDR2 YSLEER. The germline V and J ends were trimmed by 0 bases and 6 bases, with 14 bases remaining between them. Assay used: immunoSEQ multiplex PCR; TCRdb lists only in-frame clones, some missing. The table lists 65,000 to 95,000 clones, about 86% of them singletons. V and J are TRBV4-3 and TRBJ1-2; D remains ambiguous. The sample was CD4+ or CD8+ T cells sorted from blood, taken in a trial of the OX40 agonist ivuxolimab. The sequence was obtained from an adult with an advanced solid tumor such as melanoma, head and neck, liver or kidney cancer. The CDR3 nucleotides read TGCGCCAGCAGCCAAGATTTCAGGAGCATTCATGGCTACACCTTC. Translating it yields CASSQDFRSIHGYTF.